This T cell receptor beta chain is drawn from a study of beta chain features in type 1 diabetes. Since all of the isolated RNA was reverse transcribed, expressed TCRB transcripts were what got sequenced. Only in-frame clones appear in the TCRdb table, and some are missing; sequencing was by immunoSEQ multiplex PCR. The table shows 860,000 or so clones, with 17% occurring only once. Trimming took 3 bases from V and 0 from J; bases not matched to a gene: 8. The CDR3 is 17 amino acids. Germline V gene sequence: CDR1 KGHSH, CDR2 LQKENI. This clone occurred a few times. The rearrangement joins TRBV18 to TRBJ2-1; 7 nucleotides match TRBD1. Sequences were obtained from naive CD4+ T cells from blood. This TCR derives from a woman aged 18 to 35 in good health. The CDR3 protein is CASSPYVGTDSYNEQFF. CDR3 coding DNA: TGTGCCAGCTCACCGTACGTTGGGACAGACTCCTACAATGAGCAGTTCTTC.